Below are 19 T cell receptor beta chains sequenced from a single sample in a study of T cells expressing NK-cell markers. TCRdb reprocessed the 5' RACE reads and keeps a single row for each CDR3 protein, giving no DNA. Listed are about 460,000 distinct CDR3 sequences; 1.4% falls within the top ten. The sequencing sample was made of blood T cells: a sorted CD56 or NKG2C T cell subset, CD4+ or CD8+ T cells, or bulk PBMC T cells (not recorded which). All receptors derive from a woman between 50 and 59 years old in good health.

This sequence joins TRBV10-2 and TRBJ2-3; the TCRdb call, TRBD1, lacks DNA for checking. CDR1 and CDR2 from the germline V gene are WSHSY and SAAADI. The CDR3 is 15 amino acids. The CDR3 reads CASRGGYTSTDTQYF.

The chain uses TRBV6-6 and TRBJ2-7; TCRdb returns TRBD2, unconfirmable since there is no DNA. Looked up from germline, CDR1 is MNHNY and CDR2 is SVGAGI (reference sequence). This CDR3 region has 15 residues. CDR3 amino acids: CASKSRQRGTYEQYF.

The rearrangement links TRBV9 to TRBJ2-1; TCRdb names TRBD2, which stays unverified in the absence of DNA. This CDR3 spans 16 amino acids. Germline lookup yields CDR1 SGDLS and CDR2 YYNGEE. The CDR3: CASSVASSGGGNEQFF. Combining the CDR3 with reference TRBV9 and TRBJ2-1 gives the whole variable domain DSGVTQTPKHLITATGQRVTLRCSPRSGDLSVYWYQQSLDQGLQFLIQYYNGEERAKGNILERFSAQQFPDLHSELNLSSLELGDSALYFCASSVASSGGGNEQFFGPGTRLTVL.

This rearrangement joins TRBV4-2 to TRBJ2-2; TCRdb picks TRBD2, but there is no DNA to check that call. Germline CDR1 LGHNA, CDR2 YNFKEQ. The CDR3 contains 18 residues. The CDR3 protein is CASSQERVAGSNTGELFF.

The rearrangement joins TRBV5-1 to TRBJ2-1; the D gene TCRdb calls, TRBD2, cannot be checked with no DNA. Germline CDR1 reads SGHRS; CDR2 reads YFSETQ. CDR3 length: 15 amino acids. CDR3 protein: CASSVRPGGSGEQFF.

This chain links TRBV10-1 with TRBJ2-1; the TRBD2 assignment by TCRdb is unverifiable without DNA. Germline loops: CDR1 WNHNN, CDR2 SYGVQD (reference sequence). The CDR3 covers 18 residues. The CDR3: CASSEGRLAGGSYNEQFF.

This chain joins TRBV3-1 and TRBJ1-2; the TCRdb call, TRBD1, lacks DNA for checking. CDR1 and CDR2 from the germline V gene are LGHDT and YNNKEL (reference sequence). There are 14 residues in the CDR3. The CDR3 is CASSPRVGDRSYTF.

Here the CDR3 reads CASSYGTGGMNTEAFF. This chain joins TRBV5-1 and TRBJ1-1; no DNA is available, so the TRBD1 call from TCRdb remains unchecked. The V gene's germline CDR1 is SGHRS and CDR2 YFSETQ. The CDR3 is 16 amino acids.

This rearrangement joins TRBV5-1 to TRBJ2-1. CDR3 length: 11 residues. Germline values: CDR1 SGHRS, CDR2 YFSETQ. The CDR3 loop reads CASSRRAEQFF.

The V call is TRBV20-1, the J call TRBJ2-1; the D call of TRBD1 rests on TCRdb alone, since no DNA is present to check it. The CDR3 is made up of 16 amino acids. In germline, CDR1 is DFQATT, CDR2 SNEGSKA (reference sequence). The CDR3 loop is CSAIAGPTVGYNEQFF.

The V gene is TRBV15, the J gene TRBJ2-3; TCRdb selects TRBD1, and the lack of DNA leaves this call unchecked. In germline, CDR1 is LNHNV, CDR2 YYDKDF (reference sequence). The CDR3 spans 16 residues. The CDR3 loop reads CATSREEVFASGGQYF.

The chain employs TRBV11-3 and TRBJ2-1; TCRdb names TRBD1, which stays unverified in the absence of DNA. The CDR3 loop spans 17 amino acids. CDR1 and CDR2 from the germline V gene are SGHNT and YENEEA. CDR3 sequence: CASSLDHRFRTDNEQFF.

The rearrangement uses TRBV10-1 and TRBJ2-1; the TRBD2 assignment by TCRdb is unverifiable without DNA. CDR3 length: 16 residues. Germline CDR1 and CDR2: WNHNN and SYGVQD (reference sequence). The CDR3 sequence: CASSGARGVRVNEQFF.

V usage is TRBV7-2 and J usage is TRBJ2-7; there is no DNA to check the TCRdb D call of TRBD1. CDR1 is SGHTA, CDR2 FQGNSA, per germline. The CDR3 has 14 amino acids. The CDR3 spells CASSLPGYSYEQYF.

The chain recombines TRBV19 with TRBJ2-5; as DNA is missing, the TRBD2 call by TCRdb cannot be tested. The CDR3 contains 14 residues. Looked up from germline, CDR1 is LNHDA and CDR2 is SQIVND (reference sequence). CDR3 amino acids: CASSEAVSTGTQYF.

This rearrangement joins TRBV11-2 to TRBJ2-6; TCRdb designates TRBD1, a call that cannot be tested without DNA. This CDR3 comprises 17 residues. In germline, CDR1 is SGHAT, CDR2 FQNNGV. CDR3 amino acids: CASSRTGGGSGANVLTF.

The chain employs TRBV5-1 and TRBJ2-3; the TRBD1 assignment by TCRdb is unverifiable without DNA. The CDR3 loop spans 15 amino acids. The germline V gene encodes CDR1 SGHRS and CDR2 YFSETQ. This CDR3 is CASSPDGHLTDTQYF. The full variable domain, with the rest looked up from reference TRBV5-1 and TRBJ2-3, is KAGVTQTPRYLIKTRGQQVTLSCSPISGHRSVSWYQQTPGQGLQFLFEYFSETQRNKGNFPGRFSGRQFSNSRSEMNVSTLELGDSALYLCASSPDGHLTDTQYFGPGTRLTVL.

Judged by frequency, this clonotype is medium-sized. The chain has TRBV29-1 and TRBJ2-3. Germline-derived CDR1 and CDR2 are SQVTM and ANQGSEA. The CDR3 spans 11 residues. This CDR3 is CSEFKGDTQYF.

CDR3 sequence: CASSLGLEVLPYEQYF. The chain carries TRBV5-1 and TRBJ2-7. In germline, CDR1 is SGHRS, CDR2 YFSETQ. The CDR3 is 16 amino acids.